The clone carrying this TCR beta chain has at least ten counts. Its cognate antigen is unknown. The sample comes from a study of human T cells and chemical hapten exposure. With V trimmed by 6 bases and J by 6 bases, 9 bases remained unmatched. This CDR3 spans 15 amino acids. Germline CDR1 and CDR2: ENHRY and SYGVKD. Study observations and caveats: Those TCRs sitting above 1 in 1000 frequency stayed the same with DPC sensitization. Donors were affected by alopecia, so their immune reaction might vary from that of healthy individuals.

Stated time point: patch test 2, 6 weeks after DPC sensitization. Treatment noted: therapeutic diphenylcyclopropenone sensitization with weekly scalp DPC. TCRdb recomputed calls from the RACE reads with MiXCR, one row per CDR3 protein. The sample records about 54,000 distinct CDR3 sequences, 8.5% to 10% being singletons. The TCR originated in a woman between 45 and 60 years old with alopecia areata. Some clones in this sample may be carry-over from other donors' samples. V gene TRBV10-3 combines with J gene TRBJ2-7; 12 nucleotides align to TRBD1. This sample comprised whole blood, obtained in connection with sensitization to the hapten diphenylcyclopropenone (DPC). This CDR3 is CAISNRGTGGSEQYF. The CDR3 DNA reads as TGTGCCATCAGCAACAGGGGGACAGGGGGCTCCGAGCAGTACTTC.